This T cell receptor (beta chain) was sequenced during a study of cytotoxic CD8 clonotypes in ibrutinib-treated CLL. Study-level results: The clonality rise at ibrutinib response reflected private clonotype expansion. Age-matched healthy donor levels were exceeded by baseline clonality, which tracked circulating CD8+ T-cell counts. Progressing patients had sampling times that differed from those of sustained-remission patients.

On this clone itself: As yet, its antigen is unknown.

Clones were sequenced by immunoSEQ multiplex PCR, and TCRdb holds only the in-frame ones, with some missing. There are about 130,000 clones in the sample; 80% to 90% occur only once, and roughly 3.3% lies in the top ten. About 2 micrograms of genomic DNA, which was extracted from cryopreserved PBMCs, served as the material used for the TCR beta libraries. Germline V gene data show CDR1 as MNHNS and CDR2 as SASEGT. This CDR3 is 13 amino acids long. Between the trimmed V and J ends, which lost 2 bases and 1 base, there was a span of 5 bases. This chain links TRBV6-1 with TRBJ1-1; D call uncertain. The source material was PBMCs, sampled after 24 months of ibrutinib treatment. The receptor's source is a human donor with chronic lymphocytic leukemia. The CDR3 DNA reads TGTGCCAGCAGTGAACCCGCGAACACTGAAGCTTTCTTT. Protein sequence: CASSEPANTEAFF.